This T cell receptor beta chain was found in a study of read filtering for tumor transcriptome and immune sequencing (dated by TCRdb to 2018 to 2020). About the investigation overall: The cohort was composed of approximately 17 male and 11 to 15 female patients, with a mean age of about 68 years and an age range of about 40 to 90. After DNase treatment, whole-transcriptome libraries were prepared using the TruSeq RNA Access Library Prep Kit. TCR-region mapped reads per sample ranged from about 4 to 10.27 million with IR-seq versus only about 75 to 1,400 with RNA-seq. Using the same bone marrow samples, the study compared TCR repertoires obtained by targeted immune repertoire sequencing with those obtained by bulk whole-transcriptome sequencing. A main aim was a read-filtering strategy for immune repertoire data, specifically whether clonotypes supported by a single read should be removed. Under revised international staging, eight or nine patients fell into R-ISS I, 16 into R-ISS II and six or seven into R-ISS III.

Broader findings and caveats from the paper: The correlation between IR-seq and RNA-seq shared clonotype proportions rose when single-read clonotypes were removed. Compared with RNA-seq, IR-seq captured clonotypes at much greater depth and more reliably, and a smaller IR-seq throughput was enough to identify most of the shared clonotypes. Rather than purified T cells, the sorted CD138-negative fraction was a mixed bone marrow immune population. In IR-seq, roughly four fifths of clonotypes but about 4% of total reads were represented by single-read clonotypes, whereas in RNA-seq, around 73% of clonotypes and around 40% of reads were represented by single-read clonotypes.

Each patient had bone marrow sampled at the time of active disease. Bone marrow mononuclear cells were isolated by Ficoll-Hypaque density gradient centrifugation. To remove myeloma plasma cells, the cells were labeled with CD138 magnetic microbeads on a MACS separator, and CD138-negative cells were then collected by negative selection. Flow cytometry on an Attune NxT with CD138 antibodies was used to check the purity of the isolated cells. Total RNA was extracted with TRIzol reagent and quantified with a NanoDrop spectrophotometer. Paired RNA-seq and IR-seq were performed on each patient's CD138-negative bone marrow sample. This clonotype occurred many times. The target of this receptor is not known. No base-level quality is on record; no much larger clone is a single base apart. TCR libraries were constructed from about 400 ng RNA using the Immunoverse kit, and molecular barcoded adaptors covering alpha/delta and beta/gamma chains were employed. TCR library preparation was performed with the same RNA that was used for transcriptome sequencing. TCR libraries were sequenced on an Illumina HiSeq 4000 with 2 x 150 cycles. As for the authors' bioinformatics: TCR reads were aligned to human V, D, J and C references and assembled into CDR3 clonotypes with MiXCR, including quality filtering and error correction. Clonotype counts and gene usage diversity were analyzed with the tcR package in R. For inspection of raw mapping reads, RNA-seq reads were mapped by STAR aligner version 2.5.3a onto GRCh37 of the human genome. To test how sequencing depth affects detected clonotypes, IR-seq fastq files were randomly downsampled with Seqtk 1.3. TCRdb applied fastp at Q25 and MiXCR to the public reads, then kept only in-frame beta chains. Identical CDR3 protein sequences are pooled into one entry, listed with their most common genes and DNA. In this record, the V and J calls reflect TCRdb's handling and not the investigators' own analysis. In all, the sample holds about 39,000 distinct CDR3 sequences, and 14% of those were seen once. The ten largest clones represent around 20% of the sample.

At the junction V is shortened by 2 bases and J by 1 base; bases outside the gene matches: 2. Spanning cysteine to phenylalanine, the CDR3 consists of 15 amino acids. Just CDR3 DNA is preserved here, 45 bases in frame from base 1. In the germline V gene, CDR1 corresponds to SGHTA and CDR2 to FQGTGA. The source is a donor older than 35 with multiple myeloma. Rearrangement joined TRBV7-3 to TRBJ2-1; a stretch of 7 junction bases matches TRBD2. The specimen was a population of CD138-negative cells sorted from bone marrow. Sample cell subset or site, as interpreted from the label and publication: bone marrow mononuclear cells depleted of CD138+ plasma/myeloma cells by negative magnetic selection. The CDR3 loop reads CASSLLGGSYNEQFF. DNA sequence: TGTGCCAGCAGCTTATTGGGGGGGTCCTACAATGAGCAGTTCTTC.